This entry lists 8 T cell receptor beta chains sequenced from one sample in a study of identical twins. Via MiXCR, TCRdb re-called the 5' RACE reads, giving one row per CDR3 protein. The sample consists of approximately 890,000 distinct CDR3 sequences, around an eighth of them appearing once. The same specimen was also included in a second study, on yellow fever vaccine responses in identical twins.

Sequencing input: PBMCs. Receptors originate from a woman between 18 and 29 years old in good health.

The DNA for the CDR3 is TGCGCCAGCAGCCAAGATAGGGCCCCCGGGACAGCGAACACCGGGGAGCTGTTTTTT. Translation: CASSQDRAPGTANTGELFF. V gene TRBV4-1 combines with J gene TRBJ2-2; 7 bases map to TRBD1. This CDR3 is built from 19 residues. V gave up 0 bases and J gave up 0 bases; unmatched junction bases: 10. Germline assignment: CDR1 MGHRA and CDR2 YSYEKL.

This clonotype was seen a handful of times. This chain uses TRBV10-3 with TRBJ2-7, with D perhaps TRBD1 or TRBD2 (5 bases each). Per germline, CDR1 ENHRY and CDR2 SYGVKD. The CDR3 is made up of 13 amino acids. The V end lost 10 bases, the J end lost 0 bases, and 13 bases lay between the germline ends. The DNA of the CDR3 is TGTGCCACCCGGGACGGACCCTCCTACGAGCAGTACTTC. It is translated as CATRDGPSYEQYF.

This chain connects TRBV6-5 to TRBJ2-1, with D tentatively TRBD1 or TRBD2 (5 bases each). V lost 0 bases, J lost 0 bases, and 12 bases lay in between. CDR3 length: 17 amino acids. Per the germline V gene, CDR1 is MNHEY and CDR2 is SVGAGI. The CDR3 coding sequence is TGTGCCAGCAGTTACTCTTTTCCCGGGGCCTCCTACAATGAGCAGTTCTTC. Residues: CASSYSFPGASYNEQFF.

This chain connects TRBV12-3 or TRBV12-4 to TRBJ2-1; tentative D call: TRBD2 (6 bases). Trimming removed 6 bases at V and 9 bases at J, with 12 bases between. The CDR3 extends over 12 amino acids. The CDR3, as DNA: TGTGCCAGCAGGGGCCAGGAGGGTGAGCAGTTCTTC. Its protein product is CASRGQEGEQFF.

This clonotype has ten or more counts. The rearrangement uses TRBV29-1 and TRBJ2-1; D is perhaps TRBD1 or TRBD2 (5 bases each). CDR3 length: 12 residues. The V end was cut by 4 bases, the J end by 2 bases, with 6 bases between. Germline assignment: CDR1 SQVTM and CDR2 ANQGSEA. The chain's CDR3 is CSVGGTYNEQFF. The CDR3 nucleotides are TGCAGCGTTGGGGGGACCTACAATGAGCAGTTCTTC.

This clonotype was observed many times. V gene TRBV12-3 or TRBV12-4 combines with J gene TRBJ2-1, with D unclear. This CDR3 contains 13 residues. V lost 1 base and J 5 bases, leaving 6 bases between the germline ends. CDR3 residues: CASSLGWDNEQFF. As DNA, the CDR3 is TGTGCCAGCAGTTTAGGGTGGGACAATGAGCAGTTCTTC.

A few counts support this clonotype. The rearrangement uses TRBV10-3 and TRBJ2-1, with TRBD1 as a possible D gene (6 bases). The CDR3 covers 13 residues. Germline values: CDR1 ENHRY, CDR2 SYGVKD. The germline V and J ends were trimmed by 6 bases and 10 bases, with 16 bases remaining between them. Here the CDR3 reads CAIRLDRSWEQFF. CDR3 bases: TGTGCCATCAGGTTGGACAGATCGTGGGAGCAGTTCTTC.

Only a few counts were recorded for this clonotype. The rearrangement uses TRBV12-5 and TRBJ1-2; D not certain. Germline CDR1 and CDR2: LGHNT and FRNRAP. Trimming pared 2 bases from V and 8 bases from J, leaving 12 bases between. The CDR3 has 13 residues. The CDR3 region has the DNA TGTGCTAGTGGTTTGAGCGGGGAGGGCGGCTACACCTTC. It encodes CASGLSGEGGYTF.